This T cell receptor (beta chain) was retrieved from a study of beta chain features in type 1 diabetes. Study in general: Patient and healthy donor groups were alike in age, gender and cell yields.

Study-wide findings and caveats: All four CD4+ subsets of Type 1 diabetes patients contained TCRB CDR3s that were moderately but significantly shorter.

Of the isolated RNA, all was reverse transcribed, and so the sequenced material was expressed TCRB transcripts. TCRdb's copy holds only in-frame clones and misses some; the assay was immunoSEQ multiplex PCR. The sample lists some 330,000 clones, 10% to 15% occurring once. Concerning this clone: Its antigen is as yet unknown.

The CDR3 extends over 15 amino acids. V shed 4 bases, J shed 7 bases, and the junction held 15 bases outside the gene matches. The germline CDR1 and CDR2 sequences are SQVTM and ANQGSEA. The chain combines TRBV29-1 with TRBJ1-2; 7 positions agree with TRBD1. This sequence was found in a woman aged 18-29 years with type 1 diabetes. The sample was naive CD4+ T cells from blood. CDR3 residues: CSVARVTKGAIGYTF. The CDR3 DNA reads TGCAGCGTTGCTCGGGTCACTAAGGGGGCTATTGGCTACACCTTC.